Listed here are 8 T cell receptor beta chains from one sample, sequenced in a study of cytomegalovirus exposure and HLA in healthy donors. The table came from immunoSEQ multiplex PCR; TCRdb's copy has only in-frame clones and leaves some out. The repertoire includes 100,000 to 150,000 clones, around 94% of them detected once, and more than 0.9% sits in the top ten. Specimen: PBMCs. The receptors were gathered from a woman aged 18-29 years in good health and CMV-seronegative.

This clone was observed a few times. The rearrangement uses TRBV19 and TRBJ2-7; 7 bases match TRBD1. From germline, CDR1 is LNHDA and CDR2 SQIVND (reference sequence). This CDR3 region has 13 residues. Trimming took 4 bases from V and 2 from J; bases not matched to a gene: 2. This CDR3 is CASSRGQAYEQYF. The DNA for the CDR3 is TGTGCCAGTAGTAGAGGACAGGCCTACGAGCAGTACTTC.

This chain uses TRBV5-6 with TRBJ2-5; D might be TRBD2 (5 bases). V gave up 2 bases and J gave up 4 bases, with 15 bases separating them. From germline, CDR1 is SGHDT and CDR2 YYEEEE. There are 15 residues in the CDR3. The CDR3: CASSFGLAGPETQYF. The CDR3 DNA is TGTGCCAGCAGCTTTGGTTTGGCGGGTCCAGAGACCCAGTACTTC.

The chain is built from TRBV7-9 and TRBJ2-5; D is unclear. V was pared by 5 bases and J by 1 base, with 14 bases between. The V gene's germline CDR1 is SEHNR and CDR2 FQNEAQ (reference sequence). This CDR3 is built from 15 residues. CDR3 sequence: CASSPPGRSQETQYF. The CDR3 DNA is TGTGCCAGCAGCCCCCCGGGTAGAAGCCAAGAGACCCAGTACTTC.

The chain employs TRBV6-1 and TRBJ1-1; 9 bases match TRBD1. The CDR3 totals 14 residues. CDR1 is MNHNS, CDR2 SASEGT, per germline. Trimming removed 5 bases from V and 10 bases from J; junction bases left unmatched: 11. CDR3 loop: CASSPGTGYEVAFF. The CDR3 DNA sequence: TGTGCCAGCAGTCCCGGGACAGGGTATGAAGTAGCTTTCTTT.

In DNA, the CDR3 is TGTGCCAGCAGCTTGGGACAGGGGGACAATGAGCAGTTCTTC. It yields the protein CASSLGQGDNEQFF. The chain is built from TRBV7-3 and TRBJ2-1; 11 bases map to TRBD1. Germline values: CDR1 SGHTA, CDR2 FQGTGA. This CDR3 has 14 residues. V dropped 3 bases and J dropped 5; count of bases not matched to a gene: 0.

The V and J genes are TRBV28 and TRBJ1-4, with D perhaps matching TRBD1 (5 bases). CDR1 and CDR2 (germline): MDHEN, SYDVKM. This CDR3 has 13 residues. The V end was cut by 6 bases, the J end by 7 bases, with 12 bases between. The CDR3 loop is CASRAQGGEKLFF. Written as DNA, the CDR3 is TGTGCCAGCAGGGCCCAGGGTGGTGAAAAACTGTTTTTT.

This clone was observed a few times. The chain couples TRBV29-1 to TRBJ2-3; perhaps TRBD2 as D (6 bases). The length of the CDR3 is 16 residues. Germline CDR1 is SQVTM and CDR2 is ANQGSEA. V lost 0 bases and J lost 0, with 13 bases in between. CDR3 coding DNA: TGCAGCGTTGAAGATCGACTAGTCTCTAGCACAGATACGCAGTATTTT. This translates into CSVEDRLVSSTDTQYF.

The rearrangement joins TRBV6-6 to TRBJ1-1, with D perhaps matching TRBD1 (6 bases). The ends were cut back, 6 bases at V and 2 bases at J, with 13 bases in the middle. This CDR3 region has 14 residues. CDR1 is MNHNY and CDR2 is SVGAGI in the germline V gene (reference sequence). CDR3 nucleotides: TGTGCCAGCAGCAGCCTTGGGGGCAACACTGAAGCTTTCTTT. It yields the protein CASSSLGGNTEAFF.